These 3 T cell receptor beta chains came from one sample sequenced in a study of blood T cell repertoires in COVID-19. Produced via immunoSEQ multiplex PCR; TCRdb's table is partial and in-frame only. In the table there are tens of thousands of clones, 70% to 90% of which are singletons. The specimen sequenced was peripheral blood. Receptors originate from a woman over 75 with active COVID-19.

This clone appeared a single time. The V gene is TRBV10-3, the J gene TRBJ1-3; no reliable D call. The V end lost 3 bases, the J end lost 2 bases, and 11 bases lay between the germline ends. This CDR3 has 15 residues. The germline V gene encodes CDR1 ENHRY and CDR2 SYGVKD. As DNA, the CDR3 is TGTGCCATCAGTGACACCCGTGAGGCTGGAAACACCATATATTTT. This codes for CAISDTREAGNTIYF.

The rearrangement uses TRBV5-4 and TRBJ2-5, with 9 nucleotides matching TRBD2. The CDR3 length is 13 residues. V was clipped by 4 bases and J by 5 bases; unmatched bases: 3. The germline gives CDR1 SGHNT, CDR2 YYREEE (reference sequence). The chain's CDR3 is CASSRSGGETQYF. The CDR3 bases are TGTGCCAGCAGCAGGAGCGGGGGGGAGACCCAGTACTTC. The entire variable domain, with the rest obtained from reference TRBV5-4 and TRBJ2-5, is as follows: ETGVTQSPTHLIKTRGQQVTLRCSSQSGHNTVSWYQQALGQGPQFIFQYYREEENGRGNFPPRFSGLQFPNYSSELNVNALELDDSALYLCASSRSGGETQYFGPGTRLLVL.

This rearrangement joins TRBV3-1 (or the pseudogene TRBV3-2) to TRBJ2-5; 7 bases map to TRBD2. CDR3 length equals 14 residues. V was clipped by 5 bases and J by 5 bases; unmatched bases: 8. The germline CDR1 and CDR2 sequences are LGHDT and YNNKEL (reference sequence). The CDR3 reads CASSAGGGLETQYF. The CDR3 DNA is TGTGCCAGCAGCGCCGGCGGGGGATTGGAGACCCAGTACTTC.